A single sample is the source of the 3 T cell receptor beta chains below, sequenced in a study of Ad26.COV2.S vaccination and SARS-CoV-2 variants. Treatment noted: around 19 received Ad26.COV2.S at low or high dose, single or two shots; roughly five received placebo; per-sample allocation not given. Day 63 following the first vaccine or placebo injection was when the samples were taken. The assay was immunoSEQ multiplex PCR, and TCRdb's table has in-frame clones only and misses some. Of around 300,000 clones in the sample, about 89% were seen once. Sequenced material: peripheral blood, taken in a trial of Ad26.COV2.S vaccine versus placebo. The source is a person aged 18 to 65 who received the Ad26.COV2.S COVID-19 vaccine or a placebo.

The rearrangement links TRBV5-1 to TRBJ1-2; TRBD1 matches at 9 bases. This CDR3 has 16 residues. In germline, CDR1 is SGHRS, CDR2 YFSETQ. V was pared by 2 bases and J by 8 bases, with 13 bases of the junction left unmatched. In DNA, the CDR3 is TGCGCCAGCAGCTTCGGGGACAGGGCCTTATCGGGGGGCTACACCTTC. This translates into CASSFGDRALSGGYTF.

On this clone: Other DNA sequences from this sample encode an identical CDR3 as well. This chain links TRBV19 with TRBJ2-7, with a tentative D call TRBD1 (5 bases). Trimming removed 5 bases at V and 3 bases at J, with 8 bases between. This CDR3 region has 12 residues. Germline CDR1 is LNHDA and CDR2 is SQIVND (reference sequence). CDR3 amino acids: CASSRQGYEQYF. CDR3 DNA: TGTGCCAGTAGTCGGCAGGGCTACGAGCAGTACTTC.

The rearrangement joins TRBV28 to TRBJ1-1, with D perhaps matching TRBD1 (6 bases). Trimming took 3 bases from V and 6 from J, leaving 17 bases between them. Germline-derived CDR1 and CDR2 are MDHEN and SYDVKM. This CDR3 region has 15 residues. CDR3 sequence: CASSFQGGPSAEAFF. DNA of the CDR3: TGTGCCAGCAGTTTCCAAGGGGGGCCGAGTGCTGAAGCTTTCTTT.